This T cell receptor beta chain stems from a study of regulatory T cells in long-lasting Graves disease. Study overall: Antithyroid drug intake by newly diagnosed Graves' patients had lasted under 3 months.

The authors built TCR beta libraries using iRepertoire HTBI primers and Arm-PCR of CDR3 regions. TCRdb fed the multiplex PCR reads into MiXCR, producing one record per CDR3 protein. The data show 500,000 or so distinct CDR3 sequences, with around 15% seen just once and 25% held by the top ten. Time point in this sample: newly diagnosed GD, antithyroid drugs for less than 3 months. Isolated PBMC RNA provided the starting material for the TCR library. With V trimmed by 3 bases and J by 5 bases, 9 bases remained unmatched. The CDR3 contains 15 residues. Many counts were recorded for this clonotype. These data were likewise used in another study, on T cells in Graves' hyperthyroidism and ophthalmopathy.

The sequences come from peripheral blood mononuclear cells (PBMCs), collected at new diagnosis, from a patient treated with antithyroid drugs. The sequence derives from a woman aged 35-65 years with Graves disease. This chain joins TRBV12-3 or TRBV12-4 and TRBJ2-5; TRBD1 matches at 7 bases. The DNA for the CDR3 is TGTGCCAGCAGTTTCTCACAGGGGAGAAGGGAGACCCAGTACTTC. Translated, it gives CASSFSQGRRETQYF.